Below, 7 T cell receptor beta chains from the same sample are listed, as sequenced in a study of T cell changes during pregnancy in multiple sclerosis (dated by TCRdb to about 2019). Preparation of the library involved the immunoSEQ multiplex PCR assay. TCRdb stores this immuneACCESS table with in-frame sequences only. Part of the clones is absent; in the studies checked, under half of the shortfall reflects unresolved V genes, and no reason is known for the rest. The sample table contains fewer than 70,000 clones; only one count was recorded for roughly 92% of them. Roughly 1.3% of the sample is in the top ten clones. This specimen consisted of peripheral blood, obtained in the second trimester of pregnancy. These receptor sequences come from a female donor with multiple sclerosis, enrolled in a pregnancy study.

The chain couples TRBV28 to TRBJ2-1; 12 positions agree with TRBD1. The CDR3 covers 16 residues. The V gene end was trimmed by 6 bases and the J gene end by 9 bases; junction bases not matched to a gene: 12. The germline V gene encodes CDR1 MDHEN and CDR2 SYDVKM. The CDR3 nucleotides read TGTGCCAGCAGATCACCGGGACAGGGGGCGCCGGGTGAGCAGTTCTTC. Translating it yields CASRSPGQGAPGEQFF.

The chain employs TRBV30 and TRBJ1-3; maybe TRBD1 (6 bases). CDR1 is GTSNPN, CDR2 SVGIG, per germline (reference sequence). CDR3 length: 14 amino acids. Trimming took off 2 bases at V and 0 bases at J, with 8 bases between the two ends. The CDR3 loop is CAWSQGSSGNTIYF. The DNA of the CDR3 is TGTGCCTGGAGTCAGGGGAGCTCTGGAAACACCATATATTTT.

CDR3 loop: CASSKASRAPQGNWGELFF. CDR3 sequence (DNA): TGTGCCAGCAGCAAAGCGTCGAGAGCTCCCCAGGGGAACTGGGGGGAGCTGTTTTTT. V and J are TRBV21-1 and TRBJ2-2; TRBD1 reflects the table's D call only, with no check against the DNA. TRBV21-1 is flagged as a pseudogene. The CDR3 length is 19 residues.

The chain recombines TRBV6-5 with TRBJ1-5, with TRBD1 identical over 8 bases. The CDR3 runs to 15 residues. Germline trimming cut 0 bases from V and 7 bases from J; bases unmatched to any gene: 5. The germline gives CDR1 MNHEY, CDR2 SVGAGI. The DNA of the CDR3 is TGTGCCAGCAGTTACTCTACAGGGGGTGAGCAGCCCCAGCATTTT. Translating gives CASSYSTGGEQPQHF.

V is TRBV28 and J is TRBJ2-7, with 8 bases that match TRBD2. The CDR3 is 14 residues long. V shed 6 bases and J 7 bases; nucleotides not matched to a gene: 11. From germline, CDR1 is MDHEN and CDR2 SYDVKM. This CDR3 is CASRQREWNREQYF. The CDR3 nucleotides are TGTGCCAGCAGGCAGCGGGAGTGGAATAGAGAGCAGTACTTC.

The chain is built from TRBV19 and TRBJ2-7; unclear D gene. Trimming removed 3 bases at V and 2 bases at J, with 8 bases between. Germline values: CDR1 LNHDA, CDR2 SQIVND (reference sequence). This CDR3 has 13 amino acids. This chain's CDR3 is CASSISLAYEQYF. As DNA, the CDR3 is TGTGCCAGTAGTATTTCCCTCGCCTACGAGCAGTACTTC.

This clone was detected only once. This chain links TRBV29-1 with TRBJ1-6, with D perhaps TRBD1 (5 bases). Trimming stripped 7 bases from V and 0 bases from J, with 13 bases between. CDR1 and CDR2 (germline): SQVTM, ANQGSEA. The CDR3 is 15 residues long. The CDR3 loop reads CSARVISSYNSPLHF. DNA for the CDR3: TGCAGCGCCAGGGTCATTAGCTCCTATAATTCACCCCTCCACTTT. The full variable domain, in which reference TRBV29-1 and TRBJ1-6 provide the parts outside the CDR3, is SAVISQKPSRDICQRGTSLTIQCQVDSQVTMMFWYRQQPGQSLTLIATANQGSEATYESGFVIDKFPISRPNLTFSTLTVSNMSPEDSSIYLCSARVISSYNSPLHFGNGTRLTVT.